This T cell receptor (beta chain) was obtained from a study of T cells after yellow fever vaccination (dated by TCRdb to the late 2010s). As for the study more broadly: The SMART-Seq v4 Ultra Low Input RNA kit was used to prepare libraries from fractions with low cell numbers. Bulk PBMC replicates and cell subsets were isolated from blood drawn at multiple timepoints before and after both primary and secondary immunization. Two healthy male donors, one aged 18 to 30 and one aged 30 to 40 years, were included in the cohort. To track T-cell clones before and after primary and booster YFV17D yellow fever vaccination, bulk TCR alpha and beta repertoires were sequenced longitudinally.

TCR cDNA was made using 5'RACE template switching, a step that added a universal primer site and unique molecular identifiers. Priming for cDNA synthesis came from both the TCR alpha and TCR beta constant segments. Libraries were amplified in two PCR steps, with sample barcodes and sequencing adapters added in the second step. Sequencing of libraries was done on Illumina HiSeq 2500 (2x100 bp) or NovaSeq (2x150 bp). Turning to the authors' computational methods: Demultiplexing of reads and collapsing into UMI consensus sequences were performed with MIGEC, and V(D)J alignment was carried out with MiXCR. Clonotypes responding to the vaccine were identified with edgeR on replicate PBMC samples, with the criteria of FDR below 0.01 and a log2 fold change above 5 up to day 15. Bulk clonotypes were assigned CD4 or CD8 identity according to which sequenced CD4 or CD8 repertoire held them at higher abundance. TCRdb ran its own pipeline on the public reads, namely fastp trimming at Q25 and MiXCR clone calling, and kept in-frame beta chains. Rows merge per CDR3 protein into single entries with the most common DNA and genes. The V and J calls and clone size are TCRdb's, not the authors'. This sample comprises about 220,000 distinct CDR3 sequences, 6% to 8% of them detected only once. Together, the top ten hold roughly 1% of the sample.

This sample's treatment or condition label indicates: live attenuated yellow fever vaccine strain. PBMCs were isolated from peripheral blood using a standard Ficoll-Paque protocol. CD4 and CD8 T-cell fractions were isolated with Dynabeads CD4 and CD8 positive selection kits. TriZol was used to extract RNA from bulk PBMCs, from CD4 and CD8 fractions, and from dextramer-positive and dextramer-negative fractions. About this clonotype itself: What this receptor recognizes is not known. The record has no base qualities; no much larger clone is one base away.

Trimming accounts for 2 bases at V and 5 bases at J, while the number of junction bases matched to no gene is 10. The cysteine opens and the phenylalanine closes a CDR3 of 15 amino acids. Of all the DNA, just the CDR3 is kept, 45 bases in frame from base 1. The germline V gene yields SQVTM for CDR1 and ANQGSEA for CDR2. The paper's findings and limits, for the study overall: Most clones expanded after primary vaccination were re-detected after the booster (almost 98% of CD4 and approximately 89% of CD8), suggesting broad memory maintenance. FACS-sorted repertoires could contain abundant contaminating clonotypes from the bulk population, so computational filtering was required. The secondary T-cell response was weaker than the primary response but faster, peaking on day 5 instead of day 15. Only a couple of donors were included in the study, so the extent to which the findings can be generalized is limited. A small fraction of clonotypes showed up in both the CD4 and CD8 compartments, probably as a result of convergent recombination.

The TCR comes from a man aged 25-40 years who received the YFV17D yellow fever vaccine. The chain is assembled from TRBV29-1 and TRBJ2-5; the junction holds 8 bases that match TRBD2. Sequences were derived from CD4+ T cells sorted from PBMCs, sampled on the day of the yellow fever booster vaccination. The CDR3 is CSVEPLREERETQYF. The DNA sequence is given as TGCAGCGTTGAACCTTTGCGGGAGGAAAGGGAGACCCAGTACTTC.